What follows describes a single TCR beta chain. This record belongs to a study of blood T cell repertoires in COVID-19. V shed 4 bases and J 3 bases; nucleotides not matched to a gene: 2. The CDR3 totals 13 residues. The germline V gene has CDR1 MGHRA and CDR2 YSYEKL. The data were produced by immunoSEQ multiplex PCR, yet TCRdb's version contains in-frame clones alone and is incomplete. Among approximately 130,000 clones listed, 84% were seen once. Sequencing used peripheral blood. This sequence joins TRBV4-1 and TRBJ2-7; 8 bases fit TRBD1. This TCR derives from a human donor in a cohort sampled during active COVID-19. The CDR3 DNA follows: TGCGCCAGCAGCCCGGGACAGGACTACGAGCAGTACTTC. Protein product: CASSPGQDYEQYF.